The 18 T cell receptor beta chains below were found in one sample sequenced in a study of control samples from healthy donors and cancer patients. The table came from immunoSEQ multiplex PCR; TCRdb's copy has only in-frame clones and leaves some out. The data show roughly 73,000 clones, 84% seen once. The sample was blood. Receptor source: a man in his forties or fifties in good health.

The gene calls are TRBV20-1 and TRBJ2-3; D is unclear. This CDR3 comprises 11 residues. The ends were cut back, 2 bases at V and 5 bases at J, with 5 bases in the middle. Germline CDR1 and CDR2: DFQATT and SNEGSKA (reference sequence). CDR3: CSARTRDTQYF. In DNA form, the CDR3 reads TGCAGTGCTAGAACGAGAGATACGCAGTATTTT.

The V gene is TRBV5-1, the J gene TRBJ2-1; D perhaps matches TRBD1 (6 bases). V was shortened by 3 bases and J by 7 bases, with 14 bases between the two germline ends. The CDR3 contains 14 residues. Germline V gives CDR1 SGHRS, CDR2 YFSETQ. The DNA of the CDR3 is TGCGCCAGCAGCTCTAGGGCAGGGGAAAATGAGCAGTTCTTC. Amino acids: CASSSRAGENEQFF.

The chain combines TRBV27 with TRBJ1-1; no clear D. Trimming took off 3 bases at V and 5 bases at J, with 16 bases between the two ends. Germline CDR1 MNHEY, CDR2 SMNVEV (reference sequence). The length of the CDR3 is 15 residues. The DNA for the CDR3 is TGTGCCAGCAGTTTTTACGGACGGGCGGGGACTGAAGCTTTCTTT. Amino acids: CASSFYGRAGTEAFF.

This rearrangement joins TRBV27 to TRBJ1-5, with 7 bases fitting TRBD1. CDR1 and CDR2 (germline): MNHEY, SMNVEV (reference sequence). The CDR3 runs to 15 residues. Trimming cost V 3 bases and J 1 base; bases outside gene matches: 3. CDR3 in DNA: TGTGCCAGCAGTTTGTGGGGACAGAGCAATCAGCCCCAGCATTTT. Protein sequence: CASSLWGQSNQPQHF.

The chain couples TRBV27 to TRBJ2-5; D possibly corresponds to TRBD1 (5 bases). The V and J ends lost 2 bases and 5 bases respectively, with 12 bases between them. The CDR3 has 14 amino acids. Looked up from germline, CDR1 is MNHEY and CDR2 is SMNVEV (reference sequence). CDR3 amino acids: CASSLVWGWETQYF. The CDR3, as DNA: TGTGCCAGCAGTTTAGTTTGGGGCTGGGAGACCCAGTACTTC.

V and J are TRBV27 and TRBJ1-3; a weak D match, TRBD1 (5 bases). Germline CDR1 is MNHEY and CDR2 is SMNVEV (reference sequence). The CDR3 covers 15 residues. The ends were cut back, 6 bases at V and 0 bases at J, with 12 bases in the middle. The CDR3 DNA reads as TGTGCCAGCAGGCTCAGGGTTAGCTCTGGAAACACCATATATTTT. It yields the protein CASRLRVSSGNTIYF.

The chain joins TRBV5-6 to TRBJ2-2; 9 bases line up with TRBD2. The V and J ends lost 0 bases and 0 bases, in that order; junction bases with no gene match: 3. The CDR3 contains 17 residues. From germline, CDR1 is SGHDT and CDR2 YYEEEE. This CDR3 is CASSLASGGPNTGELFF. As DNA, the CDR3 is TGTGCCAGCAGCTTGGCCAGCGGGGGGCCGAACACCGGGGAGCTGTTTTTT.

The chain uses TRBV12-3 or TRBV12-4 and TRBJ1-3; no reliable D call. Trimming left V 3 bases short and J 8 bases short, with 5 bases between. The CDR3 runs 11 residues. In DNA form, the CDR3 reads TGTGCCAGCAGTTTTGGGTACACCATATATTTT. Its translation is CASSFGYTIYF.

This clone was picked up one time. The V and J genes are TRBV9 and TRBJ2-7, with 7 positions matching TRBD1. This CDR3 region has 14 residues. V gave up 0 bases and J gave up 6 bases; unmatched junction bases: 6. From germline, CDR1 is SGDLS and CDR2 YYNGEE. The CDR3 coding sequence is TGTGCCAGCAGCGTAGGGCGACAGGGTCGCGAGCAGTACTTC. Residues: CASSVGRQGREQYF.

This clone has just one count. The chain uses TRBV7-9 and TRBJ2-6; a weak D match, TRBD2 (6 bases). Germline V gene lookup returns CDR1 SEHNR and CDR2 FQNEAQ (reference sequence). The CDR3 extends over 18 amino acids. Deletions cut 4 bases from V and 2 bases from J, with 18 bases between. CDR3 region: CASSSGWRALAGANVLTF. CDR3 bases: TGTGCCAGCAGCTCGGGTTGGAGGGCCCTGGCTGGGGCCAACGTCCTGACTTTC.

The V gene is TRBV4-1, the J gene TRBJ2-1; 10 nucleotides agree with TRBD1. Unmatched junction bases numbered 2, after V lost 0 bases and J lost 6 bases. There are 15 residues in the CDR3. Germline V gives CDR1 MGHRA, CDR2 YSYEKL. The CDR3 DNA is TGCGCCAGCAGCCAAGACCGGGACAGGGGCAATGAGCAGTTCTTC. It codes for CASSQDRDRGNEQFF.

This chain links TRBV13 with TRBJ1-1, with 11 bases fitting TRBD1. V gave up 3 bases and J gave up 4 bases; unmatched junction bases: 4. This CDR3 has 15 amino acids. The germline V gene has CDR1 PRHDT and CDR2 FYEKMQ (reference sequence). This chain's CDR3 is CASSFGTGGSTEAFF. The CDR3 DNA reads as TGTGCCAGCAGCTTTGGGACAGGGGGGTCCACTGAAGCTTTCTTT.

DNA of the CDR3: TGTGCCAGCAGCTCAAACCAAAGGACTAGCGGGAGCCACGAGCAGTACTTC. This gives the protein CASSSNQRTSGSHEQYF. The chain is built from TRBV5-4 and TRBJ2-7; 13 nucleotides agree with TRBD2. V was pared by 3 bases and J by 5 bases, with 11 bases of the junction left unmatched. CDR3 length: 17 residues. Germline V lookup: CDR1 SGHNT, CDR2 YYREEE (reference sequence).

The genes are TRBV5-1 and TRBJ2-5; D remains unclear. Germline CDR1 is SGHRS and CDR2 is YFSETQ. CDR3 size: 15 residues. With 0 bases removed from V and 0 bases from J, the gap between germline ends came to 9 bases. The DNA for the CDR3 is TGCGCCAGCAGCTTGGGAGACACCAACCAAGAGACCCAGTACTTC. Amino acid sequence: CASSLGDTNQETQYF.

The chain combines TRBV7-9 with TRBJ1-1; 8 bases are a match to TRBD1. The germline V gene encodes CDR1 SEHNR and CDR2 FQNEAQ (reference sequence). The CDR3 has 17 amino acids. The trim removed 2 bases at V and 3 bases at J, leaving 11 bases unmatched. Written as DNA, the CDR3 is TGTGCCAGCAGCTTAACCCGACAGGGGCGCCCTTACACTGAAGCTTTCTTT. It encodes CASSLTRQGRPYTEAFF.

The chain has TRBV2 and TRBJ2-6; no reliable D call. Trimming pared 2 bases from V and 8 bases from J, leaving 10 bases between. The CDR3 sequence is 14 residues long. Germline assignment: CDR1 SNHLY and CDR2 FYNNEI. The CDR3: CASSEQVNPNVLTF. The CDR3 DNA follows: TGTGCCAGCAGTGAACAGGTCAATCCCAACGTCCTGACTTTC.

The genes are TRBV5-1 and TRBJ1-1, with D possibly matching TRBD1 (5 bases). CDR1 and CDR2 from the germline V gene are SGHRS and YFSETQ. This CDR3 region has 15 residues. Deletions cut 4 bases from V and 1 base from J, with 14 bases between. The CDR3 DNA sequence: TGCGCCAGCAGCCGGGAGGGGCCAAAGAACACTGAAGCTTTCTTT. Amino acid sequence: CASSREGPKNTEAFF.

The V call is TRBV28, the J call TRBJ1-4; no clear D gene. The CDR3 runs to 14 residues. The germline gives CDR1 MDHEN, CDR2 SYDVKM. V was shortened by 4 bases and J by 4 bases, with 10 bases between the two germline ends. The CDR3 here is CASSSLGVNEKLFF. Written as DNA, the CDR3 is TGTGCCAGCAGTTCTCTCGGGGTTAATGAAAAACTGTTTTTT.